These T cell receptor beta chains were read from a single sample in a study of blood T cells in healthy people across ages. Via MiXCR, TCRdb re-called the 5' RACE reads, giving one row per CDR3 protein. The sample carries 950,000 to 1,200,000 distinct CDR3 sequences, roughly two fifths recorded once. The sequenced sample was blood. These receptors all stem from a man aged 18 to 30 in good health. Each CDR3 is given with its conserved first and last residue. The D gene is left open where the match is weak. Size tells how often a clone was seen (once, few, many) or the class of an expanded clone, and some rows leave it out.

>TRBV6-2/TRBV6-3|TRBD1|NA|TRBJ1-4
CASSYGGTANEKLFF
TGTGCCAGCAGTTACGGGGGGACAGCGAATGAAAAACTGTTTTTT
>TRBV16|TRBD1|NA|TRBJ1-5
CASSQGQGVQPQHF
TGTGCCAGCAGCCAGGGACAGGGGGTGCAGCCCCAGCATTTT
>TRBV11-2|TRBD1|many|TRBJ2-7
CASSLGTGSEQYF
TGTGCCAGCAGCTTAGGGACAGGGAGCGAGCAGTACTTC
>TRBV18|NA|few|TRBJ1-4
CASSPRSSVTKTNEKLFF
TGTGCCAGCTCACCCAGGTCCTCGGTGACGAAGACTAATGAAAAACTGTTTTTT
>TRBV7-6|NA|NA|TRBJ2-7
CASSFGVEDEQYF
TGTGCCAGCAGTTTCGGGGTTGAGGACGAGCAGTACTTC
>TRBV13|NA|NA|TRBJ2-5
CTSSLEGSQETQYF
TGTACCAGCAGCTTAGAGGGTTCCCAAGAGACCCAGTACTTC
>TRBV5-1|NA|NA|TRBJ1-1
CASSPTILGTGNTEAFF
TGCGCCAGCAGCCCTACAATTTTAGGGACCGGGAACACTGAAGCTTTCTTT
>TRBV18|NA|NA|TRBJ2-1
CASSPPAGRGQFF
TGTGCCAGCTCACCGCCGGCGGGAAGAGGGCAGTTCTTC
>TRBV5-6|TRBD1|NA|TRBJ2-3
CASSFDVDRGNTDTQYF
TGTGCCAGCAGCTTCGATGTGGACAGGGGGAACACAGATACGCAGTATTTT
>TRBV6-5|TRBD1|few|TRBJ2-3
CASSRGQGWADTQYF
TGTGCCAGCAGCCGAGGACAGGGGTGGGCAGATACGCAGTATTTT
>TRBV6-2/TRBV6-3|NA|NA|TRBJ2-7
CASTQGIYEQYF
TGTGCCAGCACCCAGGGAATCTACGAGCAGTACTTC
>TRBV14|NA|few|TRBJ2-1
CASSQFSVGAYNEQFF
TGTGCCAGCAGCCAGTTTTCGGTGGGGGCCTACAATGAGCAGTTCTTC
>TRBV4-3|TRBD1|NA|TRBJ1-2
CASSQDGTGVVWGYGYTF
TGCGCCAGCAGCCAAGACGGGACAGGGGTGGTATGGGGCTATGGCTACACCTTC
>TRBV29-1|NA|NA|TRBJ1-1
CSVWSAAAGVMNTEAFF
TGCAGCGTTTGGTCGGCGGCGGCAGGGGTTATGAACACTGAAGCTTTCTTT
>TRBV9|NA|NA|TRBJ2-2
CASSVQTGPTGELFF
TGTGCCAGCAGCGTACAAACAGGTCCGACCGGGGAGCTGTTTTTT
>TRBV6-6|TRBD1|NA|TRBJ1-5
CASSRQGHSNQPQHF
TGTGCCAGCAGTCGACAGGGGCATAGCAATCAGCCCCAGCATTTT